The clone carrying this T cell receptor beta chain was counted a single time. In the original analysis: Cell counts per sample came from amplifying reference gene primers. The assay was immunoSEQ multiplex PCR, and TCRdb's table has in-frame clones only and misses some. V and J calls and clone size are given by that table; D and trimming were obtained from the DNA. In the table there are about 50,000 clones, more than 90% of which are singletons. V lost 2 bases to trimming and J lost 3 bases, with 15 bases between them. This CDR3 is built from 15 residues. Germline values: CDR1 SGHNT, CDR2 YYREEE (reference sequence). The sample comes from a study of blood T cell repertoires in COVID-19. About the study: From the United States, Italy and Spain came samples of acute and convalescent COVID-19. Nucleic acid was either cDNA or gDNA, and it came from T cells, B-cell-depleted T cells, or PBMCs.

This clonotype originated in a human donor in a cohort sampled during active COVID-19. Sequenced: peripheral blood. The chain employs TRBV5-4 and TRBJ2-7; D may be TRBD2 (5 bases). The DNA of the CDR3 is TGTGCCAGCAGCTTCGCGGGCGCGCCTCTCTACGAGCAGTACTTC. Translating gives CASSFAGAPLYEQYF.